This T cell receptor beta chain was sequenced during a study of blood T cell repertoires in COVID-19. Whole-study context: COVID-19 samples from acute and convalescent phases originated in the United States, Italy and Spain. Sample material is recorded as cDNA or gDNA derived from T cells, B-cell-depleted T cells, or PBMCs.

CDR1 and CDR2 from the germline V gene are MDHEN and SYDVKM. The CDR3 covers 12 residues. The data were produced by immunoSEQ multiplex PCR, yet TCRdb's version contains in-frame clones alone and is incomplete. Counted here are more than 250,000 clones, roughly 90% occurring once; the ten biggest clones make up about a fifth. Membership in each cohort depended on participant-reported clinical history. Among Cohort 3 donors, those recovered had two negative PCRs, clearance, or symptom resolution. Details on this clone: The junction shows a germline mismatch at one end, possibly a read error.

The genes are TRBV28 and TRBJ1-4, with 9 bases matching TRBD1. The receptor's source is a woman aged 25 to 39 who had recovered from COVID-19. Sequencing input: PBMCs or T cells enriched from blood (not recorded which). The CDR3 region is CASSSSGTGIHF. CDR3 nucleotide sequence: TGTGCCAGCAGTTCAAGCGGGACAGGGATCCACTTT.